This TCR beta chain is from a study of PD-1 blockade in classical Hodgkin lymphoma. No patient escaped relapse after autologous stem cell transplantation, and brentuximab vedotin exposure varied. Whole-study findings and limits: The authors excluded patients who started nivolumab under 1 year after ASCT. Why repertoires differed is undefined; disease activity or prior therapy possibly contributed. Lower baseline TCR diversity was reported for newly diagnosed patients than for healthy donors.

Trimming took 0 bases from V and 0 from J, leaving 9 bases between them. Germline CDR1 is KGHSH and CDR2 is LQKENI. The CDR3 has 16 amino acids. A remark on this clone: Its antigen is still unknown.

The protocol was immunoSEQ multiplex PCR, while the TCRdb copy is restricted to in-frame clones and leaves out a portion. This table has tens of thousands of clones, 90% to 95% appearing once. The J gene is TRBJ2-1, the V gene TRBV18; D unclear. Material: peripheral blood mononuclear cells (PBMCs), obtained at baseline. The source is a human donor with classical Hodgkin lymphoma. CDR3 DNA sequence: TGTGCCAGCTCACCACCTCCCGATAGCTCCTACAATGAGCAGTTCTTC. This translates into CASSPPPDSSYNEQFF.